What follows describes a single T cell receptor (beta chain). Profiled with immunoSEQ multiplex PCR; TCRdb holds only in-frame clones, not every one. The top ten clones hold 16% of a sample with some 70,000 clones, approximately 86% of them seen once. The V gene's germline CDR1 is SEHNR and CDR2 FQNEAQ (reference sequence). The CDR3 runs 15 residues. Trimming cost V 4 bases and J 10 bases, with 17 bases left between them. The record originates from a study of blood T cell repertoires in COVID-19. Study as a whole: Specimens from acute and convalescent COVID-19 originated in the United States, Italy and Spain.

This receptor was taken from a man in his forties with COVID-19, enrolled during active disease. The sequenced material came from peripheral blood. V and J are TRBV7-9 and TRBJ1-6, with unresolved D. This CDR3 reads CASSSAPTRLSPLHF. CDR3 DNA sequence: TGTGCCAGCAGCTCTGCGCCCACCAGGTTATCACCCCTCCACTTT.